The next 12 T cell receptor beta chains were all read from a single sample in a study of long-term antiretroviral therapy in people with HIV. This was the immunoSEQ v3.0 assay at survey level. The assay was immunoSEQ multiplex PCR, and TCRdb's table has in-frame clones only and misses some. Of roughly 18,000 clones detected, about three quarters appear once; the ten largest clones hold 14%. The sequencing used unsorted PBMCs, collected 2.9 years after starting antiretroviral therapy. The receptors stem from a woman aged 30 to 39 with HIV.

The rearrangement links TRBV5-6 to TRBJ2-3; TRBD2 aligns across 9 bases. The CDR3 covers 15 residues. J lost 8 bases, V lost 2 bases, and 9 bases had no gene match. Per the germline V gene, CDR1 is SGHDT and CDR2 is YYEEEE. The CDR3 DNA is TGTGCCAGCAGCTTAGGGCGGGGGGGAATGGGTACGCAGTATTTT. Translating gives CASSLGRGGMGTQYF. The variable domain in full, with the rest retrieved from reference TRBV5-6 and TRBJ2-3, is DAGVTQSPTHLIKTRGQQVTLRCSPKSGHDTVSWYQQALGQGPQFIFQYYEEEERQRGNFPDRFSGHQFPNYSSELNVNALLLGDSALYLCASSLGRGGMGTQYFGPGTRLTVL.

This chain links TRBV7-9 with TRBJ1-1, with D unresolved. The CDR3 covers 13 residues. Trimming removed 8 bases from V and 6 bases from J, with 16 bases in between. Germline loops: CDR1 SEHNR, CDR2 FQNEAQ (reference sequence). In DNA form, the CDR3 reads TGTGCCAGCGGGAAGGGAAACCCGGCTGAAGCTTTCTTT. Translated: CASGKGNPAEAFF.

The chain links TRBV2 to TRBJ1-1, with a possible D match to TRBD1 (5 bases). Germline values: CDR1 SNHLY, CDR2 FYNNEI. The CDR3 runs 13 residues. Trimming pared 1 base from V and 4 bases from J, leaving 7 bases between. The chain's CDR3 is CASSEDRLTEAFF. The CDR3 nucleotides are TGTGCCAGCAGTGAAGACAGGCTCACTGAAGCTTTCTTT. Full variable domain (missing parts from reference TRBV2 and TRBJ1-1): EPEVTQTPSHQVTQMGQEVILRCVPISNHLYFYWYRQILGQKVEFLVSFYNNEISEKSEIFDDQFSVERPDGSNFTLKIRSTKLEDSAMYFCASSEDRLTEAFFGQGTRLTVV.

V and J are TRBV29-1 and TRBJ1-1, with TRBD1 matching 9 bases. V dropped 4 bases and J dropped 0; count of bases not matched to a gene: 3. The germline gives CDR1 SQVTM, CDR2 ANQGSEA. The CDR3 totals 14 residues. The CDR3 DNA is TGCAGCGTTGGGGGACAGGGCTTGAACACTGAAGCTTTCTTT. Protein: CSVGGQGLNTEAFF. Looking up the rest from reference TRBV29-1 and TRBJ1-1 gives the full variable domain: SAVISQKPSRDICQRGTSLTIQCQVDSQVTMMFWYRQQPGQSLTLIATANQGSEATYESGFVIDKFPISRPNLTFSTLTVSNMSPEDSSIYLCSVGGQGLNTEAFFGQGTRLTVV.

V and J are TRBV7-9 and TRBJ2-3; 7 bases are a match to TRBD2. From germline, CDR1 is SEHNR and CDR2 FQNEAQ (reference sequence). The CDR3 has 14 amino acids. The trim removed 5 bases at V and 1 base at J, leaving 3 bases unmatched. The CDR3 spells CASSRAGGTDTQYF. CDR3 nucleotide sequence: TGTGCCAGCAGCCGTGCGGGGGGCACAGATACGCAGTATTTT.

The CDR3: CASSQTLQDPTDTQYF. CDR3 in DNA: TGTGCCAGCAGCCAAACCCTCCAGGACCCCACAGATACGCAGTATTTT. The V call is TRBV14, the J call TRBJ2-3; D unresolved. This CDR3 has 16 residues. Germline loops: CDR1 SGHDN, CDR2 FVKESK. V was clipped by 2 bases and J by 2 bases, with 14 bases between them.

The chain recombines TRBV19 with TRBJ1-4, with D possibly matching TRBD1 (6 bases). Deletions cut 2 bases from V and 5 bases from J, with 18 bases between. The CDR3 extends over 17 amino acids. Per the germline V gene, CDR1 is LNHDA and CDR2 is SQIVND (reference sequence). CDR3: CASSIRGGGTGNEKLFF. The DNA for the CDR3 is TGTGCCAGTAGTATAAGGGGCGGTGGTACAGGGAATGAAAAACTGTTTTTT.

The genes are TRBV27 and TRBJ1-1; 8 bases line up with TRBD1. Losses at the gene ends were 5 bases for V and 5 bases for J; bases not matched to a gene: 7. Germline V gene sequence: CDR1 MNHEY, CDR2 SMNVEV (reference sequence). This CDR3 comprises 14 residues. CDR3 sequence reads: CASSGYRQGTEAFF. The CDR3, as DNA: TGTGCCAGCAGTGGTTACAGACAGGGGACTGAAGCTTTCTTT.

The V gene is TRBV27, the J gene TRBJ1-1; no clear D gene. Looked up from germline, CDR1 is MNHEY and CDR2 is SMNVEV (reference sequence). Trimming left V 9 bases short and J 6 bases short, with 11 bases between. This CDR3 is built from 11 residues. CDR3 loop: CASGPYAEAFF. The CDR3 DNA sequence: TGTGCCAGTGGCCCGTATGCTGAAGCTTTCTTT.

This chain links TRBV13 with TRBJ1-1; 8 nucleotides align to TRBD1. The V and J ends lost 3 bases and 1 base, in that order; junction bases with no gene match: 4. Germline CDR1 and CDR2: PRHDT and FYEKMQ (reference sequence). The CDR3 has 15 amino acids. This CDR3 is CASSLDDRGNTEAFF. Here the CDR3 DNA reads TGTGCCAGCAGCTTGGACGACAGGGGGAACACTGAAGCTTTCTTT. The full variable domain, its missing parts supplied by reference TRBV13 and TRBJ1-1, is AAGVIQSPRHLIKEKRETATLKCYPIPRHDTVYWYQQGPGQDPQFLISFYEKMQSDKGSIPDRFSAQQFSDYHSELNMSSLELGDSALYFCASSLDDRGNTEAFFGQGTRLTVV.

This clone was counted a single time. Written as DNA, the CDR3 is TGTGCCAGCAGCTTAGACCCAGGGCGCAATCAGCCCCAGCATTTT. It translates to CASSLDPGRNQPQHF. The chain links TRBV11-2 to TRBJ1-5, with D perhaps matching TRBD1 (5 bases). The germline V and J ends were trimmed by 0 bases and 2 bases, with 8 bases remaining between them. Germline CDR1 and CDR2: SGHAT and FQNNGV. The CDR3 covers 15 residues.

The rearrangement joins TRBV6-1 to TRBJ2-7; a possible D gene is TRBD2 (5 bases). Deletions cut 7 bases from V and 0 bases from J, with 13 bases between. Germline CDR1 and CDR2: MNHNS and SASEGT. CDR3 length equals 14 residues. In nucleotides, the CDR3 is TGTGCCAGCATGGCGGGTTTCAGCTCCTACGAGCAGTACGTC. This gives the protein CASMAGFSSYEQYV.